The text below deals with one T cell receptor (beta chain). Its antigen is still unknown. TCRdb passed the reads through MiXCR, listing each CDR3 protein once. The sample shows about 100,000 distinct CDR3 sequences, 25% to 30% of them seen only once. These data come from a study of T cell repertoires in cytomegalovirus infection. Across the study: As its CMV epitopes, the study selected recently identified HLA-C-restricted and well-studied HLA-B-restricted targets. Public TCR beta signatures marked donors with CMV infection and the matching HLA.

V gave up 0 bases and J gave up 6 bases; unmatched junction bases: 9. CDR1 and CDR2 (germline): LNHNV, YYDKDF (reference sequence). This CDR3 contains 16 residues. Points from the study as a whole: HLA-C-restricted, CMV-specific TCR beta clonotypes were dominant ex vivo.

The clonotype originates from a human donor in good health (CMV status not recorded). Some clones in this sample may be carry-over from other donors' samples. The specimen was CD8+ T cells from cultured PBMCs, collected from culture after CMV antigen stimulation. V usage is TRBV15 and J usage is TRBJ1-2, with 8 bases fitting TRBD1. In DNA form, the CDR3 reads TGTGCCACCAGCAGAGATCCTTCCCCAGGGGGCAATGGCTACACCTTC. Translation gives CATSRDPSPGGNGYTF.